This TCR beta chain was identified in a study of T cell responses to AZD1222 COVID-19 vaccine. As regards this clone: Antigen specificity is unknown.

Whole-study findings and limits: White British ancestry dominated among donors, who included more females, and clonal diversity was possibly underestimated.

The germline CDR1 and CDR2 sequences are LGHDT and YNNKEL (reference sequence). The CDR3 is 14 amino acids. V gave up 0 bases and J gave up 5 bases, with 11 bases separating them. Using immunoSEQ multiplex PCR, the repertoire was profiled, and TCRdb retains in-frame clones only, with some absent. Of some 130,000 clones listed, 80% to 95% are singletons. Some second doses came at about 4 weeks and others at about 12 weeks; these were pooled. Sequenced here: peripheral blood, sampled 28 days after the second AZD1222 dose. The chain links TRBV3-1 (or the pseudogene TRBV3-2) to TRBJ2-7; D gene ambiguous. This TCR derives from an adult who received the AZD1222 COVID-19 vaccine. CDR3 sequence reads: CASSQEGTADEQYF. DNA for the CDR3: TGTGCCAGCAGCCAAGAGGGAACCGCAGACGAGCAGTACTTC.